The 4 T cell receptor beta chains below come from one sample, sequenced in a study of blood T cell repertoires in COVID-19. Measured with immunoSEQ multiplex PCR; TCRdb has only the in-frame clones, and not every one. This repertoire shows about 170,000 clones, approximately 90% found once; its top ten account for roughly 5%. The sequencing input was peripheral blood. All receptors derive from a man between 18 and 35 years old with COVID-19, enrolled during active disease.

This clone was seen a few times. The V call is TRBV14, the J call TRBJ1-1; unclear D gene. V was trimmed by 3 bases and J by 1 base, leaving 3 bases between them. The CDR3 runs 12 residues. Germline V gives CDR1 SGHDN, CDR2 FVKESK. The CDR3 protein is CASSQRNTEAFF. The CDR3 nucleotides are TGTGCCAGCAGCCAGCGGAACACTGAAGCTTTCTTT.

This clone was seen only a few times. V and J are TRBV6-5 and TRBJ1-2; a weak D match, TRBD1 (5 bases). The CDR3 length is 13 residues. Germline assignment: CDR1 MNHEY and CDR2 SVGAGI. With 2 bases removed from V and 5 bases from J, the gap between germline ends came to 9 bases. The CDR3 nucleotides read TGTGCCAGCAGTTACCTTCGACAGTATGGCTACACCTTC. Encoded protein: CASSYLRQYGYTF.

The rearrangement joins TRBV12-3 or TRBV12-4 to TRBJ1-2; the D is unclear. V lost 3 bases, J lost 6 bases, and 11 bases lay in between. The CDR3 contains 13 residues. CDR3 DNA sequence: TGTGCCAGCAGTTTGTCAGGCTGGGATGGCTACACCTTC. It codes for CASSLSGWDGYTF.

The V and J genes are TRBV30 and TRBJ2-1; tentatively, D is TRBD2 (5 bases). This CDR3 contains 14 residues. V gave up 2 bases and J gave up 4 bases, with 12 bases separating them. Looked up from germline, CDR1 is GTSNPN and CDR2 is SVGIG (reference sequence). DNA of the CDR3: TGTGCCTGGAGTTGGGGAGACGAATACAATGAGCAGTTCTTC. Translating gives CAWSWGDEYNEQFF.